The next 23 T cell receptor beta chains were all read from a single sample in a study of cytomegalovirus exposure and HLA in healthy donors. Amplification used 60 Vbeta primers and 13 Jbeta primers. Only in-frame clones appear in the TCRdb table, and some are missing; sequencing was by immunoSEQ multiplex PCR. Altogether approximately 150,000 clones are present, about 84% being singletons, with the ten largest covering 1% to 1.5%. The source material was PBMCs. Source of these receptors: a man over 45 in good health and CMV-seropositive.

This chain uses TRBV7-3 with TRBJ2-7; the match to TRBD2 covers 14 bases. The CDR3 runs to 17 residues. J gave up 6 bases and V 7 bases, and 14 bases lay outside the gene matches. Germline V gives CDR1 SGHTA, CDR2 FQGTGA. CDR3 residues: CASTREMGLAGVSEQYF. In DNA, the CDR3 is TGTGCCAGCACCCGTGAAATGGGACTAGCGGGAGTAAGCGAGCAGTACTTC.

The chain links TRBV2 to TRBJ1-2; the D is unclear. Germline CDR1 reads SNHLY; CDR2 reads FYNNEI. V was cut by 2 bases and J by 8 bases, with 12 bases left in between. CDR3 length: 13 amino acids. The CDR3 region has the DNA TGTGCCAGCAGTGAAACTATTGCTTCCGGCTACACCTTC. Translation gives CASSETIASGYTF.

The chain uses TRBV6-5 and TRBJ1-3; no reliable D call. The CDR3 length is 13 residues. V shed 7 bases and J shed 4 bases, with 11 bases lying between them. Germline-derived CDR1 and CDR2 are MNHEY and SVGAGI. The CDR3 loop reads CASTPTSGNTIYF. CDR3 in DNA: TGTGCCAGCACTCCTACCTCCGGAAACACCATATATTTT.

The chain uses TRBV30 and TRBJ1-3; TRBD1 might be the D (5 bases). The ends were cut back, 4 bases at V and 4 bases at J, with 17 bases in the middle. Germline V gene lookup returns CDR1 GTSNPN and CDR2 SVGIG (reference sequence). The CDR3 covers 15 residues. CDR3 sequence reads: CAWTRDSVRGNTIYF. In DNA form, the CDR3 reads TGTGCCTGGACCCGAGACAGCGTACGAGGAAACACCATATATTTT.

The genes are TRBV5-1 and TRBJ1-3; 7 positions agree with TRBD1. This CDR3 is built from 14 residues. The V gene end was trimmed by 4 bases and the J gene end by 0 bases; junction bases not matched to a gene: 1. CDR1 and CDR2 (germline): SGHRS, YFSETQ. The CDR3 here is CASSGTDSGNTIYF. The CDR3 DNA reads as TGCGCCAGCAGCGGGACAGACTCTGGAAACACCATATATTTT.

This clone was counted a few times. The rearrangement joins TRBV7-9 to TRBJ2-3, with TRBD1 matching 7 bases. After removal of 4 bases from V and 2 bases from J, the junction contained 6 bases not matched to a gene. Germline V CDR1 and CDR2: SEHNR, FQNEAQ (reference sequence). The CDR3 length is 15 residues. CDR3 loop: CASSSSTGDTDTQYF. CDR3 DNA sequence: TGTGCCAGCAGCTCGAGTACAGGGGACACAGATACGCAGTATTTT. Complete variable domain (other parts from reference TRBV7-9 and TRBJ2-3): DTGVSQNPRHKITKRGQNVTFRCDPISEHNRLYWYRQTLGQGPEFLTYFQNEAQLEKSRLLSDRFSAERPKGSFSTLEIQRTEQGDSAMYLCASSSSTGDTDTQYFGPGTRLTVL.

This clone was seen just once. V and J are TRBV10-3 and TRBJ1-5; 8 bases match TRBD1. V was clipped by 4 bases and J by 1 base; unmatched bases: 3. The V gene's germline CDR1 is ENHRY and CDR2 SYGVKD. This CDR3 contains 15 residues. The CDR3 loop reads CAISAGGSSNQPQHF. Here the CDR3 DNA reads TGTGCCATCAGTGCAGGGGGCTCGAGCAATCAGCCCCAGCATTTT.

This clone has a single count. The rearrangement links TRBV14 to TRBJ1-2; D uncertain. Trimming shortened V by 4 bases and J by 6 bases, and 21 bases separated the two germline ends. This CDR3 contains 16 residues. From germline, CDR1 is SGHDN and CDR2 FVKESK. For the CDR3, the DNA is TGTGCCAGCAGCCCCCCCGGGCACCCCGGGAGCAATGGCTACACCTTC. Translating gives CASSPPGHPGSNGYTF.

The chain combines TRBV2 with TRBJ1-1; possibly TRBD1 for D (6 bases). The V gene lost 1 base and the J gene lost 0 bases, with 12 bases spanning the gap. CDR1 is SNHLY and CDR2 is FYNNEI in the germline V gene. This CDR3 contains 16 residues. Here the CDR3 DNA reads TGTGCCAGCAGTGAAGGGGCAGGGGTCATGAACACTGAAGCTTTCTTT. Amino acids: CASSEGAGVMNTEAFF. The variable domain in full, with the rest retrieved from reference TRBV2 and TRBJ1-1, is EPEVTQTPSHQVTQMGQEVILRCVPISNHLYFYWYRQILGQKVEFLVSFYNNEISEKSEIFDDQFSVERPDGSNFTLKIRSTKLEDSAMYFCASSEGAGVMNTEAFFGQGTRLTVV.

The genes are TRBV19 and TRBJ2-3; possible D gene TRBD2, 6 bases. CDR1 is LNHDA and CDR2 is SQIVND in the germline V gene (reference sequence). V lost 2 bases and J 5 bases, leaving 11 bases between the germline ends. The CDR3 consists of 14 residues. The CDR3 region has the DNA TGTGCCAGTAGTATAAACCGGGGGAGAGATACGCAGTATTTT. Its protein is CASSINRGRDTQYF. Based on the CDR3 plus reference TRBV19 and TRBJ2-3, the full variable domain is DGGITQSPKYLFRKEGQNVTLSCEQNLNHDAMYWYRQDPGQGLRLIYYSQIVNDFQKGDIAEGYSVSREKKESFPLTVTSAQKNPTAFYLCASSINRGRDTQYFGPGTRLTVL.

V and J are TRBV29-1 and TRBJ1-1; D is unclear. V lost 6 bases to trimming and J lost 1 base, with 3 bases between them. This CDR3 is built from 10 residues. CDR1 and CDR2 from the germline V gene are SQVTM and ANQGSEA. CDR3 loop: CSVRNTEAFF. Written as DNA, the CDR3 is TGCAGCGTGAGGAACACTGAAGCTTTCTTT.

This chain uses TRBV9 with TRBJ2-3; tentative D call: TRBD2 (6 bases). CDR1 is SGDLS and CDR2 is YYNGEE in the germline V gene. The CDR3 sequence is 16 residues long. V shed 0 bases and J shed 2 bases, with 13 bases lying between them. The CDR3 is CASSVGSSDITDTQYF. CDR3 bases: TGTGCCAGCAGCGTAGGATCTAGCGATATCACAGATACGCAGTATTTT.

Written as DNA, the CDR3 is TGTGCCAGCAGTCGTGTGGCCTCTGGGGCCAACGTCCTGACTTTC. Amino acid sequence: CASSRVASGANVLTF. V gene TRBV27 combines with J gene TRBJ2-6; D is unclear. CDR3 length: 15 amino acids. Germline assignment: CDR1 MNHEY and CDR2 SMNVEV (reference sequence). The V gene lost 5 bases and the J gene lost 0 bases, with 8 bases spanning the gap.

This chain uses TRBV2 with TRBJ2-5; TRBD2 is a possible D gene (5 bases). Looked up from germline, CDR1 is SNHLY and CDR2 is FYNNEI. The ends were cut back, 7 bases at V and 2 bases at J, with 11 bases in the middle. The CDR3 runs 13 residues. This chain's CDR3 is CASIGGSQETQYF. The DNA of the CDR3 is TGTGCCAGCATTGGAGGCTCTCAAGAGACCCAGTACTTC.

The count of this clone is one. The V gene is TRBV27, the J gene TRBJ2-3; 13 bases are a match to TRBD2. This CDR3 is built from 18 residues. Trimming removed 5 bases from V and 2 bases from J; junction bases left unmatched: 10. Germline V gene lookup returns CDR1 MNHEY and CDR2 SMNVEV (reference sequence). The CDR3 protein is CASSLTAGTSGITDTQYF. CDR3 nucleotides: TGTGCCAGCAGTCTAACCGCCGGGACTAGCGGGATCACAGATACGCAGTATTTT.

This clone was picked up one time. V gene TRBV9 combines with J gene TRBJ2-5; 9 bases line up with TRBD2. Germline CDR1 is SGDLS and CDR2 is YYNGEE. The CDR3 loop spans 16 amino acids. V shed 0 bases, J shed 4 bases, and the junction held 7 bases outside the gene matches. The CDR3 DNA sequence: TGTGCCAGCAGCGTAGTCAGCGGGGGGCCAGGAGAGACCCAGTACTTC. Encoded protein: CASSVVSGGPGETQYF.

The chain is built from TRBV5-4 and TRBJ1-2; 9 bases align to TRBD1. The CDR3 is made up of 15 amino acids. CDR1 and CDR2 from the germline V gene are SGHNT and YYREEE (reference sequence). V was pared by 4 bases and J by 4 bases, with 8 bases of the junction left unmatched. The CDR3 DNA follows: TGTGCCAGCAGCCAACAGGGGGCTTCGGGCTATGGCTACACCTTC. It encodes CASSQQGASGYGYTF.

This clone was seen a few times. The chain combines TRBV28 with TRBJ1-5, with a weak D call TRBD1 (6 bases). The CDR3 has 15 residues. Germline V gives CDR1 MDHEN, CDR2 SYDVKM. V lost 3 bases, J lost 4 bases, and 13 bases lay in between. The CDR3 region is CASSFSRGRNQPQHF. CDR3 DNA: TGTGCCAGCAGTTTTTCCAGGGGAAGAAATCAGCCCCAGCATTTT.

The rearrangement uses TRBV4-3 and TRBJ2-5, with D unresolved. This CDR3 has 16 residues. CDR1 and CDR2 (germline): LGHNA, YSLEER. Deletions cut 0 bases from V and 5 bases from J, with 16 bases between. The CDR3 sequence: CASSQDFGASWETQYF. DNA of the CDR3: TGCGCCAGCAGCCAAGATTTCGGAGCGTCTTGGGAGACCCAGTACTTC.

This chain uses TRBV27 with TRBJ1-2; 9 nucleotides agree with TRBD1. With V trimmed by 6 bases and J by 6 bases, 8 bases remained unmatched. The CDR3 has 14 residues. In germline, CDR1 is MNHEY, CDR2 SMNVEV (reference sequence). This CDR3 reads CASRPTGGPHGYTF. Written as DNA, the CDR3 is TGTGCCAGCAGGCCGACAGGGGGACCCCATGGCTACACCTTC.

The chain joins TRBV5-4 to TRBJ2-3, with TRBD2 identical over 8 bases. Losses at the gene ends were 3 bases for V and 2 bases for J; bases not matched to a gene: 5. This CDR3 spans 15 amino acids. Germline-derived CDR1 and CDR2 are SGHNT and YYREEE (reference sequence). Written as DNA, the CDR3 is TGTGCCAGCAGCTCCCCACTAGCGGTCACAGATACGCAGTATTTT. Translated, it gives CASSSPLAVTDTQYF.

This clone was seen more than once but under ten times. The rearrangement joins TRBV5-1 to TRBJ2-3, with 8 nucleotides matching TRBD2. The V and J ends lost 2 bases and 6 bases, in that order; junction bases with no gene match: 14. There are 17 residues in the CDR3. The V gene's germline CDR1 is SGHRS and CDR2 YFSETQ. CDR3 nucleotide sequence: TGCGCCAGCAGCTTCACTAGCGGTGGGTCTTTCACGGATACGCAGTATTTT. Amino acids: CASSFTSGGSFTDTQYF. Full variable domain (rest looked up from reference TRBV5-1 and TRBJ2-3): KAGVTQTPRYLIKTRGQQVTLSCSPISGHRSVSWYQQTPGQGLQFLFEYFSETQRNKGNFPGRFSGRQFSNSRSEMNVSTLELGDSALYLCASSFTSGGSFTDTQYFGPGTRLTVL.

The rearrangement joins TRBV4-1 to TRBJ2-6, with D possibly being TRBD1 (6 bases). The CDR3 consists of 18 residues. Germline V gene sequence: CDR1 MGHRA, CDR2 YSYEKL. Trimming removed 4 bases at V and 0 bases at J, with 16 bases between. In DNA, the CDR3 is TGCGCCAGCAGCCGAGGGAGACAGGAAATCTCTGGGGCCAACGTCCTGACTTTC. Translation: CASSRGRQEISGANVLTF.